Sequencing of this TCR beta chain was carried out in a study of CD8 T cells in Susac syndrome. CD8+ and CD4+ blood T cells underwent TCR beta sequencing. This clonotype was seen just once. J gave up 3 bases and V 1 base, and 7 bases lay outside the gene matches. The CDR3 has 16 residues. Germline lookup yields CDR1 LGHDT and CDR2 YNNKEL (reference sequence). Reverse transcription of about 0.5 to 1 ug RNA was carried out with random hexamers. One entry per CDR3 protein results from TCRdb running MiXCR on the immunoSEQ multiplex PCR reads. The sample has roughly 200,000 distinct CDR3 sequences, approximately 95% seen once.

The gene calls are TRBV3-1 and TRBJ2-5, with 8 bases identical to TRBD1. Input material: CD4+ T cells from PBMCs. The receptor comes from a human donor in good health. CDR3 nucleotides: TGTGCCAGCAGCCAAGTAAGGACAGGGCCTAAAGAGACCCAGTACTTC. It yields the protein CASSQVRTGPKETQYF.